This passage covers 30 T cell receptor beta chains from one sample sequenced in a study of blood T cells in healthy people across ages. A second PCR of 7 to 11 cycles used a sample-barcoded 5' primer and a J-beta primer mix. A single record per CDR3 protein comes from TCRdb applying MiXCR to the 5' RACE reads. The sample holds more than 500,000 distinct CDR3 sequences, approximately 25% seen once. What was sequenced was blood. All receptors derive from a woman in her 70s in good health.

V and J are TRBV4-3 and TRBJ2-4, with 8 bases lining up with TRBD2. V dropped 4 bases and J dropped 4; count of bases not matched to a gene: 3. CDR1 is LGHNA and CDR2 is YSLEER in the germline V gene. The CDR3 loop spans 14 amino acids. The CDR3 loop reads CASSLRGGKNIQYF. CDR3 sequence (DNA): TGCGCCAGCAGCCTCCGGGGGGGGAAAAACATTCAGTACTTC.

This clonotype came up a few times. V gene TRBV7-3 combines with J gene TRBJ2-3; possibly TRBD2 for D (6 bases). Trimming took off 4 bases at V and 4 bases at J, with 15 bases between the two ends. Germline V gives CDR1 SGHTA, CDR2 FQGTGA. This CDR3 contains 15 residues. CDR3 nucleotide sequence: TGTGCCAGCAGCTCTATGGGGGGTGGTGCAGATACGCAGTATTTT. Encoded protein: CASSSMGGGADTQYF.

V usage is TRBV7-9 and J usage is TRBJ2-3; maybe TRBD1 (5 bases). Germline values: CDR1 SEHNR, CDR2 FQNEAQ (reference sequence). Trimming cost V 5 bases and J 2 bases, with 11 bases left between them. The CDR3 length is 14 residues. CDR3 sequence: CASSPDRLTDTQYF. As DNA, the CDR3 is TGTGCCAGCAGCCCCGACAGACTCACAGATACGCAGTATTTT.

The sample holds a few counts of this clonotype. The gene calls are TRBV7-9 and TRBJ2-1, with TRBD2 as a possible D gene (7 bases). This CDR3 is built from 15 residues. V was clipped by 0 bases and J by 5 bases, with 11 bases between them. Germline CDR1 reads SEHNR; CDR2 reads FQNEAQ (reference sequence). DNA for the CDR3: TGTGCCAGCAGCTTAGCGGGGGGGCCCGACAATGAGCAGTTCTTC. Translating gives CASSLAGGPDNEQFF. Variable domain in full (rest from reference TRBV7-9 and TRBJ2-1): DTGVSQNPRHKITKRGQNVTFRCDPISEHNRLYWYRQTLGQGPEFLTYFQNEAQLEKSRLLSDRFSAERPKGSFSTLEIQRTEQGDSAMYLCASSLAGGPDNEQFFGPGTRLTVL.

This chain connects TRBV2 to TRBJ2-5; the D is unclear. In germline, CDR1 is SNHLY, CDR2 FYNNEI. CDR3 length: 13 residues. V was clipped by 7 bases and J by 4 bases, with 13 bases between them. This CDR3 is CASTYTVGETQYF. The CDR3 DNA reads TGTGCCAGCACGTACACGGTCGGAGAGACCCAGTACTTC.

The chain joins TRBV20-1 to TRBJ1-4; no reliable D call. The CDR3 length is 16 residues. Germline values: CDR1 DFQATT, CDR2 SNEGSKA (reference sequence). V gave up 1 base and J gave up 5 bases, with 17 bases separating them. Here the CDR3 DNA reads TGCAGTGCTAGAGCATCCCGCGGATTCCTAAATGAAAAACTGTTTTTT. This encodes CSARASRGFLNEKLFF.

This clonotype has just a few counts. CDR3 region: CASSLYQGGETQYF. The CDR3 coding sequence is TGTGCCAGCAGTCTTTACCAGGGTGGAGAGACCCAGTACTTC. The J gene is TRBJ2-5, the V gene TRBV6-5; maybe TRBD1 (5 bases). Trimming left V 5 bases short and J 4 bases short, with 14 bases between. The CDR3 extends over 14 amino acids. Germline loops: CDR1 MNHEY, CDR2 SVGAGI.

This clonotype showed up just a few times. V usage is TRBV5-1 and J usage is TRBJ2-2, with 7 bases that match TRBD1. This CDR3 is built from 16 residues. The germline CDR1 and CDR2 sequences are SGHRS and YFSETQ. Trimming removed 2 bases from V and 3 bases from J; junction bases left unmatched: 7. The CDR3: CASSFTGTVHTGELFF. CDR3 bases: TGCGCCAGCAGCTTTACCGGGACAGTTCACACCGGGGAGCTGTTTTTT.

In nucleotides, the CDR3 is TGTGCCAGCAGTGATGGGAGATCCCAAGAGACCCAGTACTTC. Amino acid sequence: CASSDGRSQETQYF. The rearrangement uses TRBV2 and TRBJ2-5; maybe TRBD2 (5 bases). V shed 3 bases and J shed 1 base, with 9 bases lying between them. CDR3 length equals 14 residues. Germline V gives CDR1 SNHLY, CDR2 FYNNEI. The full variable domain, its missing parts supplied by reference TRBV2 and TRBJ2-5, is EPEVTQTPSHQVTQMGQEVILRCVPISNHLYFYWYRQILGQKVEFLVSFYNNEISEKSEIFDDQFSVERPDGSNFTLKIRSTKLEDSAMYFCASSDGRSQETQYFGPGTRLLVL.

This clonotype was found a few times. As DNA, the CDR3 is TGCGCCAGCAGCCGAGGGATTAGCACAGATACGCAGTATTTT. Translating gives CASSRGISTDTQYF. The chain recombines TRBV4-1 with TRBJ2-3; possibly TRBD2 for D (5 bases). V shed 4 bases and J shed 0 bases, with 8 bases lying between them. The CDR3 has 14 amino acids. Germline loops: CDR1 MGHRA, CDR2 YSYEKL.

V and J are TRBV6-1 and TRBJ2-4; D tentatively reads TRBD1 or TRBD2 (5 bases each). Trimming took off 4 bases at V and 11 bases at J, with 15 bases between the two ends. Looked up from germline, CDR1 is MNHNS and CDR2 is SASEGT. The CDR3 sequence is 13 residues long. The CDR3 DNA reads as TGTGCCAGCAGTGGACGAGAGGGGACCCTTCAGTACTTC. Residues: CASSGREGTLQYF.

The chain links TRBV18 to TRBJ2-3; 9 bases are shared with TRBD1. J lost 5 bases, V lost 6 bases, and 12 bases had no gene match. The germline CDR1 and CDR2 sequences are KGHSH and LQKENI. The CDR3 is 16 residues long. Here the CDR3 reads CASSPPVQGAGDTQYF. CDR3 bases: TGTGCCAGCTCCCCTCCTGTACAGGGGGCCGGAGATACGCAGTATTTT.

The chain joins TRBV12-3 or TRBV12-4 to TRBJ1-1; TRBD1 agrees at 9 bases. Unmatched junction bases numbered 10, after V lost 6 bases and J lost 8 bases. This CDR3 has 14 residues. Here the CDR3 reads CASSFYPGQGEAFF. The CDR3 bases are TGTGCCAGCAGCTTTTATCCGGGACAGGGCGAAGCTTTCTTT.

The genes are TRBV4-2 and TRBJ1-1; the match to TRBD1 covers 7 bases. With 4 bases clipped from V and 5 bases from J, the junction kept 7 bases outside the gene matches. The CDR3 has 14 residues. CDR1 and CDR2 from the germline V gene are LGHNA and YNFKEQ. CDR3 in DNA: TGTGCCAGCAGCCCAGGGGGGCTGCAGACTGAAGCTTTCTTT. Protein product: CASSPGGLQTEAFF.

This clonotype was recorded once. Compared with germline, one end of the junction differs, possibly owing to a read error. This sequence joins TRBV5-1 and TRBJ2-5, with a tentative D call TRBD2 (5 bases). CDR3 size: 15 residues. Germline lookup yields CDR1 SGHRS and CDR2 YFSETQ. CDR3 coding DNA: TGCGCCGGCAGCTTGACCCGGCGAGGAGGAGAGACCCAGTACTTC. The encoded protein is CAGSLTRRGGETQYF.

This clonotype was seen just once. The rearrangement uses TRBV6-1 and TRBJ1-1; possible D gene TRBD1, 6 bases. V lost 1 base, J lost 0 bases, and 9 bases lay in between. Germline assignment: CDR1 MNHNS and CDR2 SASEGT. There are 15 residues in the CDR3. The CDR3 reads CASSEGGQMNTEAFF. The CDR3 DNA sequence: TGTGCCAGCAGTGAAGGGGGGCAGATGAACACTGAAGCTTTCTTT.

This sequence joins TRBV15 and TRBJ1-2; maybe TRBD1 (6 bases). Germline CDR1 reads LNHNV; CDR2 reads YYDKDF (reference sequence). The CDR3 length is 13 residues. V lost 2 bases and J 3 bases, leaving 7 bases between the germline ends. The CDR3 loop reads CATSRSGDYGYTF. In DNA form, the CDR3 reads TGTGCCACCAGCAGATCAGGGGACTATGGCTACACCTTC.

The rearrangement links TRBV20-1 to TRBJ2-7; 8 nucleotides line up with TRBD2. Germline trimming cut 3 bases from V and 4 bases from J; bases unmatched to any gene: 11. In germline, CDR1 is DFQATT, CDR2 SNEGSKA (reference sequence). There are 15 residues in the CDR3. CDR3 sequence reads: CSARGPPGLEYEQYF. The CDR3 DNA follows: TGCAGTGCTAGGGGTCCCCCGGGACTAGAATACGAGCAGTACTTC.

This clonotype has more than one count but fewer than ten. The chain has TRBV20-1 and TRBJ2-1, with D possibly being TRBD1 (6 bases). The CDR3 consists of 15 residues. Trimming took 7 bases from V and 1 from J, leaving 17 bases between them. Germline CDR1 reads DFQATT; CDR2 reads SNEGSKA (reference sequence). The CDR3, as DNA: TGCAGTGGGGCAGGGGTCCGTAGGTCCTACAATGAGCAGTTCTTC. Translated: CSGAGVRRSYNEQFF.

This clonotype was counted between two and nine times. J is TRBJ1-1 and V is TRBV11-2; perhaps TRBD1 as D (6 bases). This CDR3 contains 14 residues. The ends were cut back, 5 bases at V and 5 bases at J, with 15 bases in the middle. Germline V lookup: CDR1 SGHAT, CDR2 FQNNGV. The CDR3 coding sequence is TGTGCCAGCAGCCAGTCAGGGGTTGGAACTGAAGCTTTCTTT. Residues: CASSQSGVGTEAFF.

The V gene is TRBV7-2, the J gene TRBJ1-4; no clear D. Trimming cost V 5 bases and J 8 bases, with 15 bases left between them. In germline, CDR1 is SGHTA, CDR2 FQGNSA. CDR3 length: 14 amino acids. CDR3 coding DNA: TGTGCCAGCAGCCCTAGGCGGGGTCCCGAAAAACTGTTTTTT. Its translation: CASSPRRGPEKLFF.

This clonotype was seen once. The genes are TRBV7-9 and TRBJ1-1; no reliable D call. With 3 bases removed from V and 6 bases from J, the gap between germline ends came to 11 bases. CDR3 size: 13 residues. The germline CDR1 and CDR2 sequences are SEHNR and FQNEAQ (reference sequence). CDR3 in amino acids: CASSLTKAPEAFF. CDR3 nucleotides: TGTGCCAGCAGCTTGACGAAGGCCCCTGAAGCTTTCTTT.

The chain combines TRBV20-1 with TRBJ1-2, with TRBD1 as a possible D gene (5 bases). Trimming left V 6 bases short and J 6 bases short, with 17 bases between. CDR3 length: 13 residues. CDR1 DFQATT and CDR2 SNEGSKA come from the germline V gene (reference sequence). CDR3 nucleotides: TGCAGTGCCGGGGTGGGACTGATGAATGGCTACACCTTC. Translation gives CSAGVGLMNGYTF.

This clonotype was detected a few times. The genes are TRBV4-2 and TRBJ2-6; D is uncertain. This CDR3 region has 17 residues. Trimming took 0 bases from V and 0 from J, leaving 9 bases between them. The germline V gene has CDR1 LGHNA and CDR2 YNFKEQ. The CDR3 bases are TGTGCCAGCAGCCAAGAGGCCACCCGCTCTGGGGCCAACGTCCTGACTTTC. Its translation is CASSQEATRSGANVLTF.

This clonotype showed up just a few times. V and J are TRBV6-5 and TRBJ2-5; 14 nucleotides align to TRBD2. The CDR3 loop spans 18 amino acids. Germline CDR1 is MNHEY and CDR2 is SVGAGI. The trim removed 2 bases at V and 2 bases at J, leaving 7 bases unmatched. CDR3 region: CASSYGLAGGEDQETQYF. CDR3 sequence (DNA): TGTGCCAGCAGTTACGGACTAGCGGGGGGCGAAGATCAAGAGACCCAGTACTTC.

Only a few counts were recorded for this clonotype. The chain recombines TRBV12-3 or TRBV12-4 with TRBJ1-6; D might be TRBD1 (6 bases). V was shortened by 3 bases and J by 7 bases, with 13 bases between the two germline ends. The CDR3 loop spans 15 amino acids. CDR3: CASSFGGQGNSPLHF. CDR3 sequence (DNA): TGTGCCAGCAGTTTCGGAGGGCAGGGGAATTCACCCCTCCACTTT.

This clonotype was picked up a small number of times. The V call is TRBV6-5, the J call TRBJ1-2; no firm D call. This CDR3 spans 13 amino acids. CDR1 is MNHEY and CDR2 is SVGAGI in the germline V gene. V was cut by 6 bases and J by 4 bases, with 12 bases left in between. The CDR3 DNA reads TGTGCCAGCAGACCACAGACCTCCTATGGCTACACCTTC. Translation: CASRPQTSYGYTF.

With respect to this clonotype: One junction end disagrees with the germline gene, perhaps due to a read error. In nucleotides, the CDR3 is TGCGCCAGCAGCTTGACAGGGAGCTCCTACGATGAGCAGTTCTTC. It is translated as CASSLTGSSYDEQFF. The rearrangement joins TRBV5-1 to TRBJ2-1, with TRBD1 as a possible D gene (6 bases). This CDR3 contains 15 residues. Germline loops: CDR1 SGHRS, CDR2 YFSETQ.

About this clonotype itself: One junction end does not reproduce the germline sequence, and a read error may be involved. V usage is TRBV7-7 and J usage is TRBJ2-5, with D perhaps TRBD1 (6 bases). Germline CDR1 and CDR2: SSHAT and FNYEAQ (reference sequence). The CDR3 loop spans 14 amino acids. The CDR3 protein is CASSQNPRGETQYF. As DNA, the CDR3 is TGTGCTAGCAGCCAAAACCCAAGGGGGGAGACCCAGTACTTC.

The sample holds a few counts of this clonotype. The chain carries TRBV7-9 and TRBJ2-4; 8 bases align to TRBD1. The germline CDR1 and CDR2 sequences are SEHNR and FQNEAQ (reference sequence). The junction had 1 base not matched to a gene; V was cut back by 1 base and J by 8 bases. The CDR3 consists of 13 residues. This CDR3 reads CASSLDRGYIQYF. The DNA for the CDR3 is TGTGCCAGCAGCTTAGACAGGGGGTACATTCAGTACTTC. Full variable domain (missing parts from reference TRBV7-9 and TRBJ2-4): DTGVSQNPRHKITKRGQNVTFRCDPISEHNRLYWYRQTLGQGPEFLTYFQNEAQLEKSRLLSDRFSAERPKGSFSTLEIQRTEQGDSAMYLCASSLDRGYIQYFGAGTRLSVL.